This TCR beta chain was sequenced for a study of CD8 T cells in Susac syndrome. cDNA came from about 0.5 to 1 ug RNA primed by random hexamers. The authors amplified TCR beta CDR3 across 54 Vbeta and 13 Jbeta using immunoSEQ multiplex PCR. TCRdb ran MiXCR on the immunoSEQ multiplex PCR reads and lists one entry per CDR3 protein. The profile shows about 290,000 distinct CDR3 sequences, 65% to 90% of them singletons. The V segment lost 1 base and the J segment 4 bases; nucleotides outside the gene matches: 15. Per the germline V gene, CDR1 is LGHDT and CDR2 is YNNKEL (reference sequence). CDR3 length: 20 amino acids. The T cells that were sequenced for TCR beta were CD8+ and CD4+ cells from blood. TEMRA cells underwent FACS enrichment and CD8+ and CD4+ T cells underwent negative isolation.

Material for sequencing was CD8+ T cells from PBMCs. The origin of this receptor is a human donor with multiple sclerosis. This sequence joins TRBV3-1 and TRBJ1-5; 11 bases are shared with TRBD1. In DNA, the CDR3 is TGTGCCAGCAGCCAAGGTCACCCGGGACAGGGGGTCTCCCCAAATCAGCCCCAGCATTTT. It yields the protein CASSQGHPGQGVSPNQPQHF.